Here is one T cell receptor (beta chain) with its context. The data belong to a study of cytomegalovirus exposure and HLA in healthy donors. Researchers ran the PCR with 60 Vbeta and 13 Jbeta primers. Only in-frame clones appear in the TCRdb table, and some are missing; sequencing was by immunoSEQ multiplex PCR. The sample gives 150,000 to 200,000 clones, around 76% of which show up once; 2% to 2.5% is in the top ten. V lost 5 bases and J 4 bases, leaving 15 bases between the germline ends. This CDR3 has 15 amino acids. Germline loops: CDR1 SGHTA, CDR2 FQGNSA. The source is a woman under 40 in good health and CMV-seropositive. This chain links TRBV7-2 with TRBJ1-5, with D maybe TRBD1 (5 bases). Sequencing used PBMCs. CDR3 sequence: CASSRRAGRNQPQHF. The CDR3 DNA is TGTGCCAGCAGCCGTAGGGCAGGGCGGAATCAGCCCCAGCATTTT.